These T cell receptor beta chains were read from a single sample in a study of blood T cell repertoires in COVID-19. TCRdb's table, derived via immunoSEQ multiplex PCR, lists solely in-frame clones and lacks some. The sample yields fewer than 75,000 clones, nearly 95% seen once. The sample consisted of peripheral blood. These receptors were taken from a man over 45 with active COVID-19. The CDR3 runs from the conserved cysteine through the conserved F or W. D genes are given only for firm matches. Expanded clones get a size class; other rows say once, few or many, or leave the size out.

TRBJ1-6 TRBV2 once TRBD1 TGTGCCAGCAGGACAGGGAGCTCCTATAATTCACCCCTCCACTTT CASRTGSSYNSPLHF
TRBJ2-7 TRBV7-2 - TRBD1 TGTGCCAGCAGCTCCGGGACAGGGAACTACGAGCAGTACTTC CASSSGTGNYEQYF
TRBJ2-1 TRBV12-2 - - TGTGCAAGTCGCCTCCCAAGCCCGGGGGAGGAAGGCAATGAGCAGTTCTTC CASRLPSPGEEGNEQFF
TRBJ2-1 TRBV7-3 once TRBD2 TGTGCCAGCAGCTTAACTAGCGGGATTCTAGGTGAGCAGTTCTTC CASSLTSGILGEQFF
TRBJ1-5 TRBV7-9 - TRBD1 TGTGCCAGCAGCTCCGCCGACAGGGGAGACCAGCCCCAGCATTTT CASSSADRGDQPQHF
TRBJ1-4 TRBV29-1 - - TGCAGCGTTTTGGGAGGGGAGGCTGAAAAACTGTTTTTT CSVLGGEAEKLFF
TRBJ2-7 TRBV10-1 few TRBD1 TGCGCCAGCAGTGCAATCACCGGGACAGGGTATTACGAGCAGTACTTC CASSAITGTGYYEQYF
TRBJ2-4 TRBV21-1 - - TGTGCCAGCAGCAATGGGTCTAGCGCCGGACACAAAAACATTCAGTACTTC CASSNGSSAGHKNIQYF
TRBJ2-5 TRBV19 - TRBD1 TGTGCCAGTAGTATAGTCCCCTCAGGGGGCGGCAGGGTGACCCAGTACTTC CASSIVPSGGGRVTQYF
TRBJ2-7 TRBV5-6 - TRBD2 TGTGCCAGCAGCCTCGGACTAGCGGAGTACTTC CASSLGLAEYF
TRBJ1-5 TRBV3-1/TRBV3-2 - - TGTGCCAGCAGCCTCGGGGTGGCGGTGAGCAATCAGCCCCAGCATTTT CASSLGVAVSNQPQHF
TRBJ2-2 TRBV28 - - TGTGCCAGCAGTCAATACACCGGGGAGCTGTTTTTT CASSQYTGELFF
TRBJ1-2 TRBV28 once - TGTGCCAGCAGTTTCGGGGGGGCGGCGAACTATGGCTACACCTTC CASSFGGAANYGYTF
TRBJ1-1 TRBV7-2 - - TGTGCCAGCAGCCTACGCCCGGGTGAGAACACTGAAGCTTTCTTT CASSLRPGENTEAFF
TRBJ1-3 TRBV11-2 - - TGTGCCAGCAGCCGAGGTACCTCTGGAAACACCATATATTTT CASSRGTSGNTIYF
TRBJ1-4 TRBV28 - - TGTGCCAGCATCTCGGTCGCGGGTAATGAAAAACTGTTTTTT CASISVAGNEKLFF
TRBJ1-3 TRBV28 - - TGTGCCAGCACCCCCGCGGGCTCTGGAAACACCATATATTTT CASTPAGSGNTIYF
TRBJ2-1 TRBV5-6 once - TGTGCCAGCCTCTACCCGGGGAACTACAATGAGCAGTTCTTC CASLYPGNYNEQFF
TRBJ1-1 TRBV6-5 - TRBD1 TGTGCCAGCAGACTGGACAGGGCCTCTGAAGCTTTCTTT CASRLDRASEAFF
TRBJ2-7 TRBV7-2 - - TGTGCCAGCAGCCTGGGTCAAGGGGCGGGAAACTACGAGCAGTACTTC CASSLGQGAGNYEQYF
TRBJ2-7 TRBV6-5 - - TGTGCCAGCAGTTTTTGGGGCAGCTCCTACGAGCAGTACTTC CASSFWGSSYEQYF
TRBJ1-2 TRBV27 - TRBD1 TGTGCCTTCCCGGGACAGGGCTATGGCTACACCTTC CAFPGQGYGYTF
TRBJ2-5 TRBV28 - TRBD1 TGTGCCAGCTCGACAGGGGGAGAGACCCAGTACTTC CASSTGGETQYF
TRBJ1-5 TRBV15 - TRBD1 TGTGCCACCAGCAGAGGAGTTGGACAGGGCAATCAGCCCCAGCATTTT CATSRGVGQGNQPQHF
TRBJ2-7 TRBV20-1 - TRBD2 TGCAGTGCTAGTAAGGACGGGGGGGTACACGAGCAGTACTTC CSASKDGGVHEQYF
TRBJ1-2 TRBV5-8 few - TGTGCCAGCAGCTTTAGGGGGTATGGCTACACCTTC CASSFRGYGYTF
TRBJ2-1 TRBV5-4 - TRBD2 TGTGCCAGCAGCTCCGAAGCGGGGCCATACAATGAGCAGTTCTTC CASSSEAGPYNEQFF
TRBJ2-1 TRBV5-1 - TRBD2 TGCGCCACTACTAGCGGGGGTTCCAATGAGCAGTTCTTC CATTSGGSNEQFF
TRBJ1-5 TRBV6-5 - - TGTGCCAGCAGCTTCTTAGGAGAAATCAATCAGCCCCAGCATTTT CASSFLGEINQPQHF
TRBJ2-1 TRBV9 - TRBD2 TGTGCCAGCAGCCAGAGACTAGCGGGAGCTTCCAATGAGCAGTTCTTC CASSQRLAGASNEQFF
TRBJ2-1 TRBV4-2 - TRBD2 TGTGCCAGCAGCCAAAACGAGGTACGCGGGGGCTACAATGAGCAGTTCTTC CASSQNEVRGGYNEQFF
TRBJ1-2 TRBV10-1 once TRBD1 TGCGCCAGCAGCCCGACAGGGGGCACGAGCTACACCTTC CASSPTGGTSYTF
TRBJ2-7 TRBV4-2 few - TGTGCCAGCAGCGTCGGTAGGACAGCAGACTACGAGCAGTACTTC CASSVGRTADYEQYF
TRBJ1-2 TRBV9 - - TGTGCCAGCAGCGCCCATCACAGGGAACCTTATGGCTACACCTTC CASSAHHREPYGYTF
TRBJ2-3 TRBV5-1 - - TGCGCCAGCAGCTTGTCCATGGATACGCAGTATTTT CASSLSMDTQYF
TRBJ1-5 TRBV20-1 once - TGCAGTGCTAGTGCGGGAAATCAGCCCCAGCATTTT CSASAGNQPQHF
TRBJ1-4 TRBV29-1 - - TGCAGCGTTCGAACAGGCCAGTGGTATGAAAAACTGTTTTTT CSVRTGQWYEKLFF
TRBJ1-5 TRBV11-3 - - TGTGCCAGCATATCGGGCGGGTACGGGCAGCCCCAGCATTTT CASISGGYGQPQHF
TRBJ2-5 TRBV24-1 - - TGTGCCACCAGTGACCCGCGGGAGACCCAGTACTTC CATSDPRETQYF
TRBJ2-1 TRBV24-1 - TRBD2 TGTGCCACCAGTGCGGGGAGGGCTTCGGGTCCCTACAATGAGCAGTTCTTC CATSAGRASGPYNEQFF
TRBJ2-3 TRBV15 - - TGTGCCACCAGCAGAGAAGGGGGAGTACTTACGCAGTATTTT CATSREGGVLTQYF
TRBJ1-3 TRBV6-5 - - TGTGCCAGCAGCCCCCCCTACCAAAACACCATATATTTT CASSPPYQNTIYF
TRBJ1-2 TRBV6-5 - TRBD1 TGTGCCAGCAGTTCAGGGGGCTATGGCTACACCTTC CASSSGGYGYTF
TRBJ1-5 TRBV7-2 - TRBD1 TGTGCCAGCAGCCCTGACAGGGTACAAGGGCCCCAGCATTTT CASSPDRVQGPQHF
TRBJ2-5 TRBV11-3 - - TGTGCCAGCAGCTTAGCCGGGACAACATACCAAGAGACCCAGTACTTC CASSLAGTTYQETQYF
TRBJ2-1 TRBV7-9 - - TGTGCCGGGCAGGGCAACCACAATGAGCAGTTCTTC CAGQGNHNEQFF
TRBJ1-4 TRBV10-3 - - TGTGCCATCTCTCCCGGGAACTTGACTAATGAAAAACTGTTTTTT CAISPGNLTNEKLFF
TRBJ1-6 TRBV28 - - TGTGCCAGCAGGGGTGTTCAGGTTAATTCACCCCTCCACTTT CASRGVQVNSPLHF
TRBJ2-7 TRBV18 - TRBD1 TGTGCCAGCTCACCACCGCTGGGGACAGGGGGGTACGAGCAGTACTTC CASSPPLGTGGYEQYF
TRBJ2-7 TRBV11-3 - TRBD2 TGTGCCAGCAGCTTTAGCGGGGACGCCTACGAGCAGTACTTC CASSFSGDAYEQYF
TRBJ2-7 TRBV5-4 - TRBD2 TGTGCCAGCAGCTTGGCTCGGGACCGACTAGCGGGGGCCTACGAGCAGTACTTC CASSLARDRLAGAYEQYF
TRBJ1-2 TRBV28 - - TGTGCCAGCAGTTTAGACCCCAAGGGGGTTCATGGCTACACCTTC CASSLDPKGVHGYTF
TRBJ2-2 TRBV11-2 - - TGTGCCAGCAGCTTATGGAGGGGAGACACCGGGGAGCTGTTTTTT CASSLWRGDTGELFF
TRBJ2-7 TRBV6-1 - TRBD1 TGTGCCAGCAGTGAATACGACAGGGTGAAGACCTACGAGCAGTACTTC CASSEYDRVKTYEQYF
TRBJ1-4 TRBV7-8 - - TGTGCCAGCAGCTTAGTCGGGGAGGGGCTTAATGAAAAACTGTTTTTT CASSLVGEGLNEKLFF
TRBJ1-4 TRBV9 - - TGTGCCAGCAGCCCCGGGAGGGTGAAAGAAAAACTGTTTTTT CASSPGRVKEKLFF
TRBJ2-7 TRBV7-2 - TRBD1 TGTGCCAGCAGCCCCGAGGGACAGAGCTACGAGCAGTACTTC CASSPEGQSYEQYF